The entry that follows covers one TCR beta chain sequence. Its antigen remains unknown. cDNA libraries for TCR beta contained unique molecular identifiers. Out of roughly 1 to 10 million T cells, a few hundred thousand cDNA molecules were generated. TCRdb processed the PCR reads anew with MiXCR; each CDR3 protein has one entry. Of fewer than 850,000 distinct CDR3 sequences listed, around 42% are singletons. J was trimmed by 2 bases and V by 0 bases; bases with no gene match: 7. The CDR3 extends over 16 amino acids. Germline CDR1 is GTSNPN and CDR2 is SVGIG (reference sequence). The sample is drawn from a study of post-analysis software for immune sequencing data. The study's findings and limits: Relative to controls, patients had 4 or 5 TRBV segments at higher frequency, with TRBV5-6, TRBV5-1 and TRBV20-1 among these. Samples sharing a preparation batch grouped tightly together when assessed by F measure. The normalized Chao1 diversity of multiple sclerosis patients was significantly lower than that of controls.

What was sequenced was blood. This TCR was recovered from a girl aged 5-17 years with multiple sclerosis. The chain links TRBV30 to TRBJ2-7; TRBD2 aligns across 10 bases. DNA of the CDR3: TGTGCCTGGAGTGTACAAAGCGGGAGGGGGCCCTACGAGCAGTACTTC. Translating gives CAWSVQSGRGPYEQYF. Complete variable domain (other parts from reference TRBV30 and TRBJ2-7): SQTIHQWPATLVQPVGSPLSLECTVEGTSNPNLYWYRQAAGRGLQLLFYSVGIGQISSEVPQNLSASRPQDRQFILSSKKLLLSDSGFYLCAWSVQSGRGPYEQYFGPGTRLTVT.